The 13 T cell receptor beta chains listed next were all sequenced from one sample in a study of blood T cell repertoires in COVID-19. The repertoire was sequenced with immunoSEQ multiplex PCR; TCRdb's copy has only in-frame clones and lacks some. The profile shows 12,000 to 15,000 clones, 88% of them singletons. Material: peripheral blood. The receptor source for this set is a human donor in a cohort sampled during active COVID-19.

The table lists this clone with a count of one. The rearrangement links TRBV18 to TRBJ2-2; 8 bases match TRBD2. Germline CDR1 is KGHSH and CDR2 is LQKENI. Trimming took 4 bases from V and 2 from J; bases not matched to a gene: 6. This CDR3 region has 16 residues. This chain's CDR3 is CASSRTSNRNTGELFF. The CDR3 DNA reads as TGTGCCAGCTCACGGACTAGCAACCGAAACACCGGGGAGCTGTTTTTT. Full variable domain (missing parts from reference TRBV18 and TRBJ2-2): NAGVMQNPRHLVRRRGQEARLRCSPMKGHSHVYWYRQLPEEGLKFMVYLQKENIIDESGMPKERFSAEFPKEGPSILRIQQVVRGDSAAYFCASSRTSNRNTGELFFGEGSRLTVL.

V is TRBV10-3 and J is TRBJ2-5; 10 bases map to TRBD2. Germline V gives CDR1 ENHRY, CDR2 SYGVKD. J was trimmed by 5 bases and V by 0 bases; bases with no gene match: 6. The CDR3 consists of 16 residues. The CDR3 DNA sequence: TGTGCCATCAGTGAGTCCTTAGCGGGAGGCTACGAGACCCAGTACTTC. Its translation is CAISESLAGGYETQYF.

The CDR3 sequence is CAISDRAGELFF. CDR3 coding DNA: TGTGCCATCAGTGACAGGGCGGGGGAGCTGTTTTTT. The V call is TRBV10-3, the J call TRBJ2-2; a weak D match, TRBD1 (5 bases). Germline V CDR1 and CDR2: ENHRY, SYGVKD. There are 12 residues in the CDR3. The ends were cut back, 3 bases at V and 8 bases at J, with 7 bases in the middle.

The chain uses TRBV12-5 and TRBJ2-5; 8 bases align to TRBD2. V gave up 6 bases and J gave up 5 bases; unmatched junction bases: 5. This CDR3 spans 13 amino acids. CDR1 and CDR2 (germline): LGHNT, FRNRAP. The CDR3 DNA reads as TGTGCTAGTGGACCCCCGGGGGGGGAGACCCAGTACTTC. This codes for CASGPPGGETQYF.

Only one count was recorded for this clone. This chain links TRBV3-1 (or the pseudogene TRBV3-2) with TRBJ2-7, with 8 bases fitting TRBD2. Per germline, CDR1 LGHDT and CDR2 YNNKEL (reference sequence). The ends lost 5 bases at V and 0 bases at J; junction bases unmatched: 3. The CDR3 sequence is 14 residues long. CDR3 nucleotide sequence: TGTGCCAGCAGCACGGGAGGGAGCTCCTACGAGCAGTACTTC. Residues: CASSTGGSSYEQYF.

The chain uses TRBV11-2 and TRBJ2-1, with a possible D match to TRBD2 (5 bases). Germline V gene lookup returns CDR1 SGHAT and CDR2 FQNNGV. Trimming removed 4 bases at V and 9 bases at J, with 13 bases between. The CDR3 totals 13 residues. CDR3 nucleotides: TGTGCCAGCAGCTCAACCCGAGGAGGTGAGCAGTTCTTC. It yields the protein CASSSTRGGEQFF.

The chain uses TRBV27 and TRBJ1-1; 7 nucleotides align to TRBD1. With V trimmed by 5 bases and J by 1 base, 7 bases remained unmatched. The CDR3 consists of 15 residues. Germline V lookup: CDR1 MNHEY, CDR2 SMNVEV (reference sequence). DNA for the CDR3: TGTGCCAGCAGTGCCCTGGGACAGCCGAACACTGAAGCTTTCTTT. Protein product: CASSALGQPNTEAFF.

V and J are TRBV18 and TRBJ2-7, with D possibly being TRBD2 (6 bases). V was trimmed by 2 bases and J by 3 bases, leaving 11 bases between them. From germline, CDR1 is KGHSH and CDR2 LQKENI. The CDR3 is made up of 14 amino acids. The CDR3 loop is CASSPSSVIYEQYF. In DNA, the CDR3 is TGTGCCAGCTCACCATCTAGCGTTATCTACGAGCAGTACTTC.

The genes are TRBV7-2 and TRBJ2-7; the match to TRBD2 covers 9 bases. Germline V gene sequence: CDR1 SGHTA, CDR2 FQGNSA. J gave up 2 bases and V 4 bases, and 9 bases lay outside the gene matches. The CDR3 contains 16 residues. CDR3 in DNA: TGTGCCAGCAGCTCCTTAGCGGGAGTGACGGCCTACGAGCAGTACTTC. Residues: CASSSLAGVTAYEQYF.

This clone was seen a single time. This chain connects TRBV25-1 to TRBJ1-4; 8 bases align to TRBD1. V lost 3 bases, J lost 7 bases, and 10 bases stayed unmatched. Germline-derived CDR1 and CDR2 are MGHDK and SYGVNS. The CDR3 length is 16 residues. The CDR3 is CASSDHLGTGSEKLFF. Written as DNA, the CDR3 is TGTGCCAGCAGTGACCACTTGGGGACAGGATCTGAAAAACTGTTTTTT.

The chain combines TRBV3-1 (or the pseudogene TRBV3-2) with TRBJ2-2, with D unclear. V was shortened by 1 base and J by 1 base, with 4 bases between the two germline ends. The CDR3 is 14 residues long. Germline V lookup: CDR1 LGHDT, CDR2 YNNKEL (reference sequence). CDR3 region: CASSQALNTGELFF. DNA of the CDR3: TGTGCCAGCAGCCAAGCCTTGAACACCGGGGAGCTGTTTTTT.

The chain couples TRBV24-1 to TRBJ2-5; 7 bases align to TRBD2. CDR1 is KGHDR and CDR2 is SFDVKD in the germline V gene. The CDR3 has 17 residues. With V trimmed by 6 bases and J by 2 bases, 14 bases remained unmatched. This chain's CDR3 is CATSPSKPGTIQETQYF. Written as DNA, the CDR3 is TGTGCCACCAGTCCTTCTAAGCCAGGGACTATACAAGAGACCCAGTACTTC.

The chain carries TRBV28 and TRBJ2-7; D remains unclear. Germline V CDR1 and CDR2: MDHEN, SYDVKM. V shed 4 bases and J shed 1 base, with 8 bases lying between them. The CDR3 runs to 13 residues. In nucleotides, the CDR3 is TGTGCCAGCAGTTCGCCTAATTCCTACGAGCAGTACTTC. Encoded protein: CASSSPNSYEQYF.